Below, one T cell receptor (beta chain) is given with its context. The sample comes from a study of shared T cell receptors in the human thymus. With 10 bases removed from V and 1 base from J, the gap between germline ends came to 13 bases. Germline V lookup: CDR1 SNHLY, CDR2 FYNNEI. The CDR3 contains 13 residues. The table came from immunoSEQ multiplex PCR; TCRdb's copy has only in-frame clones and leaves some out. The sample holds about 400,000 clones, about 95% seen once. The V call is TRBV2, the J call TRBJ1-1; D not resolved. Material for sequencing was thymocytes. The TCR comes from a human donor. The CDR3 is CANLALTNTEAFF. The CDR3 DNA reads as TGTGCCAACCTTGCTCTCACGAACACTGAAGCTTTCTTT.